This T cell receptor beta chain was recorded in a study of blood T cell repertoires in COVID-19. Across the whole study: Donors in the United States, Italy and Spain gave samples during acute or convalescent COVID-19. Sources were T cells, B-cell-depleted T cells, or PBMCs; the material itself was cDNA or gDNA.

The method was immunoSEQ multiplex PCR; TCRdb's version includes in-frame clones alone and lacks a portion of them. The sample yields roughly 150,000 clones, about 81% seen once. This CDR3 is built from 16 residues. The V gene lost 1 base and the J gene lost 0 bases, with 11 bases spanning the gap. Germline CDR1 SGHKS, CDR2 YYEKEE (reference sequence). The V call is TRBV5-5, the J call TRBJ2-4; D possibly corresponds to TRBD1 (5 bases). Sample: peripheral blood. This clonotype originated in a human donor in a cohort sampled during active COVID-19. The CDR3 DNA sequence: TGTGCCAGCAGCTTGACGGACACAAGAGCCAAAAACATTCAGTACTTC. Translated, it gives CASSLTDTRAKNIQYF. Combining the CDR3 with reference TRBV5-5 and TRBJ2-4 gives the whole variable domain DAGVTQSPTHLIKTRGQQVTLRCSPISGHKSVSWYQQVLGQGPQFIFQYYEKEERGRGNFPDRFSARQFPNYSSELNVNALLLGDSALYLCASSLTDTRAKNIQYFGAGTRLSVL.